This T cell receptor beta chain was sequenced for a study of shared clonotypes between healthy human individuals. Study-wide context: Donors, aged 18 to 49, were a couple of women and three men. Study outcomes and limitations: The study generally estimated greater richness for naive than memory subsets.

Terminally differentiated effector memory CD45RA+ cells were excluded by CCR7 positive selection of CD45RO-negative cells. The data were produced by immunoSEQ multiplex PCR, yet TCRdb's version contains in-frame clones alone and is incomplete. The sample consists of 2 million or so clones, about 95% of them appearing once. V was clipped by 3 bases and J by 4 bases, with 9 bases between them. The CDR3 is 14 residues long. CDR1 and CDR2 from the germline V gene are SNHLY and FYNNEI. Turning to this clone: What it recognizes is unknown.

Sequencing input: naive CD8+ T cells sorted from blood. The chain couples TRBV2 to TRBJ2-2; no firm D call. The clonotype comes from a man younger than 35 in good health. This CDR3 is CASSEVVITGELFF. The CDR3 DNA sequence: TGTGCCAGCAGTGAGGTTGTTATCACCGGGGAGCTGTTTTTT.